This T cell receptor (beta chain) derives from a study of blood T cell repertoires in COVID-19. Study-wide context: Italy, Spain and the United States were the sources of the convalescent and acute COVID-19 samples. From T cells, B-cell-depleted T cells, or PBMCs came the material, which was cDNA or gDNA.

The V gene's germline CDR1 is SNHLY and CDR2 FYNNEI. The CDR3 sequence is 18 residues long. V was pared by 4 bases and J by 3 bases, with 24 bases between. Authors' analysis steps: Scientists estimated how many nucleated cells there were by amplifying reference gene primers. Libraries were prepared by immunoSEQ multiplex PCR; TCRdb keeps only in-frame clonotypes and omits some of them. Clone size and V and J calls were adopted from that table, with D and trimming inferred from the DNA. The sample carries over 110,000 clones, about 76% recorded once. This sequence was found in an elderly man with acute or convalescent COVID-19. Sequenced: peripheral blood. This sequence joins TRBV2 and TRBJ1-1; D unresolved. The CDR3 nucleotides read TGTGCCAGCAGTGCTGGGTTTGGGAGGGAGAAAGAAGACACTGAAGCTTTCTTT. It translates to CASSAGFGREKEDTEAFF.